The 26 T cell receptor beta chains in this list originate from one sample, sequenced in a study of OX40 agonist ivuxolimab in advanced cancers. Produced via immunoSEQ multiplex PCR; TCRdb's table is partial and in-frame only. The table lists more than 95,000 clones, roughly 89% of them singletons. Here the sequenced sample was CD4+ or CD8+ T cells sorted from blood, taken in a trial of the OX40 agonist ivuxolimab. The receptors come from an adult with an advanced solid tumor such as melanoma, head and neck, liver or kidney cancer.

The chain links TRBV29-1 to TRBJ2-3; the D gene is possibly TRBD1 (5 bases). The V gene lost 6 bases and the J gene lost 0 bases, with 10 bases spanning the gap. Germline V CDR1 and CDR2: SQVTM, ANQGSEA. The CDR3 runs to 13 residues. The CDR3, as DNA: TGCAGCGTACAGGAAAGGAGCACAGATACGCAGTATTTT. Translated, it gives CSVQERSTDTQYF.

Of note for this clone: This same CDR3 is encoded by further DNA sequences in the sample. The chain uses TRBV28 and TRBJ1-5; D gene uncertain. The germline V and J ends were trimmed by 4 bases and 4 bases, with 8 bases remaining between them. This CDR3 spans 13 amino acids. The germline V gene encodes CDR1 MDHEN and CDR2 SYDVKM. CDR3 sequence reads: CASSSGANQPQHF. Written as DNA, the CDR3 is TGTGCCAGCAGTTCCGGCGCTAATCAGCCCCAGCATTTT. Combining the CDR3 with reference TRBV28 and TRBJ1-5 gives the whole variable domain DVKVTQSSRYLVKRTGEKVFLECVQDMDHENMFWYRQDPGLGLRLIYFSYDVKMKEKGDIPEGYSVSREKKERFSLILESASTNQTSMYLCASSSGANQPQHFGDGTRLSIL.

A remark on this clone: A read error may account for a junction end that differs from germline. J is TRBJ1-1 and V is TRBV15, with D uncertain. Looked up from germline, CDR1 is LNHNV and CDR2 is YYDKDF (reference sequence). The length of the CDR3 is 13 residues. CDR3 in amino acids: CATSSSRSPGDSF. CDR3 nucleotides: TGTGCCACCAGTAGTAGCAGGTCCCCGGGCGATTCATTT.

This chain connects TRBV4-1 to TRBJ2-3; 13 positions match TRBD2. Per germline, CDR1 MGHRA and CDR2 YSYEKL. V trimming: 5 bases; J trimming: 4 bases; junction bases outside the gene matches: 6. This CDR3 is 16 amino acids long. The CDR3 DNA follows: TGCGCCAGCAGCGCCCAGACTAGCGGGGGGCCAGATACGCAGTATTTT. As protein: CASSAQTSGGPDTQYF.

The chain employs TRBV4-2 and TRBJ2-7; weak D call: TRBD1 (6 bases). The CDR3 has 16 residues. Trimming stripped 1 base from V and 2 bases from J, with 15 bases between. CDR1 LGHNA and CDR2 YNFKEQ come from the germline V gene. The CDR3 DNA is TGTGCCAGCAGCCAAGTAATGGGGCAGGGGACCTACGAGCAGTACTTC. The encoded protein is CASSQVMGQGTYEQYF.

This clone was observed a single time. This chain links TRBV5-1 with TRBJ2-5; D possibly corresponds to TRBD1 (6 bases). This CDR3 region has 13 residues. The germline CDR1 and CDR2 sequences are SGHRS and YFSETQ. V lost 4 bases and J lost 4, with 11 bases in between. CDR3 region: CASSVDRIETQYF. In DNA form, the CDR3 reads TGCGCCAGCAGCGTCGACAGGATAGAGACCCAGTACTTC. Filled out from reference TRBV5-1 and TRBJ2-5, the complete variable domain reads KAGVTQTPRYLIKTRGQQVTLSCSPISGHRSVSWYQQTPGQGLQFLFEYFSETQRNKGNFPGRFSGRQFSNSRSEMNVSTLELGDSALYLCASSVDRIETQYFGPGTRLLVL.

The rearrangement links TRBV4-3 to TRBJ2-6; the D is unclear. The CDR3 length is 14 residues. Looked up from germline, CDR1 is LGHNA and CDR2 is YSLEER. V was cut by 0 bases and J by 5 bases, with 5 bases left in between. CDR3 in DNA: TGCGCCAGCAGCCAAGAACGGAGGGCCAACGTCCTGACTTTC. Translation: CASSQERRANVLTF.

The chain links TRBV11-2 to TRBJ2-7, with D perhaps matching TRBD1 (6 bases). V was cut by 5 bases and J by 6 bases, with 20 bases left in between. This CDR3 spans 15 amino acids. Germline V gene lookup returns CDR1 SGHAT and CDR2 FQNNGV. The CDR3 spells CASSPGTGGVSEQYF. CDR3 DNA: TGTGCCAGCAGCCCCGGCACTGGGGGCGTTAGCGAGCAGTACTTC. Using reference TRBV11-2 and TRBJ2-7 for the parts outside the CDR3, the full variable domain is EAGVAQSPRYKIIEKRQSVAFWCNPISGHATLYWYQQILGQGPKLLIQFQNNGVVDDSQLPKDRFSAERLKGVDSTLKIQPAKLEDSAVYLCASSPGTGGVSEQYFGPGTRLTVT.

The V call is TRBV5-6, the J call TRBJ2-7, with D possibly being TRBD1 or TRBD2 (6 bases each). The germline CDR1 and CDR2 sequences are SGHDT and YYEEEE. The CDR3 loop spans 16 amino acids. The V end lost 4 bases, the J end lost 6 bases, and 23 bases lay between the germline ends. This CDR3 reads CASSPWDILGGSEQYF. CDR3 DNA: TGTGCCAGCAGCCCCTGGGACATCTTGGGGGGCTCCGAGCAGTACTTC.

The count of this clone is one. This chain uses TRBV28 with TRBJ2-5; TRBD1 might be the D (6 bases). The CDR3 consists of 15 residues. Germline CDR1 and CDR2: MDHEN and SYDVKM. The V gene lost 5 bases and the J gene lost 4 bases, with 17 bases spanning the gap. Written as DNA, the CDR3 is TGTGCCAGCAGTCCTTCCCGGGTACAGGGAGAGACCCAGTACTTC. As protein: CASSPSRVQGETQYF.

Comments on this clone: One junction end disagrees with the germline gene, perhaps due to a read error. The chain employs TRBV7-7 and TRBJ2-5; D is possibly TRBD2 (6 bases). CDR1 SSHAT and CDR2 FNYEAQ come from the germline V gene (reference sequence). CDR3 length equals 14 residues. The CDR3 reads CASSLRGYEETQYF. DNA of the CDR3: TGTGCTAGCAGCTTACGGGGGTACGAAGAGACCCAGTACTTC.

This clone was found once. The chain combines TRBV30 with TRBJ1-5, with TRBD1 as a possible D gene (6 bases). This CDR3 has 15 residues. Trimming removed 5 bases at V and 4 bases at J, with 18 bases between. Germline CDR1 reads GTSNPN; CDR2 reads SVGIG (reference sequence). The CDR3 region is CAWGGGESRNQPQHF. In DNA form, the CDR3 reads TGTGCCTGGGGAGGGGGGGAGAGTAGGAATCAGCCCCAGCATTTT.

This chain links TRBV7-9 with TRBJ2-3; D uncertain. The CDR3 has 17 amino acids. With 1 base removed from V and 0 bases from J, the gap between germline ends came to 14 bases. Germline V gene data show CDR1 as SEHNR and CDR2 as FQNEAQ (reference sequence). In nucleotides, the CDR3 is TGTGCCAGCAGCTTAGGGGCCGGCGTCAAAAGCACAGATACGCAGTATTTT. It codes for CASSLGAGVKSTDTQYF.

This chain joins TRBV7-9 and TRBJ2-3; TRBD2 matches 10 bases. V shed 2 bases and J 9 bases; nucleotides not matched to a gene: 14. Germline CDR1 is SEHNR and CDR2 is FQNEAQ (reference sequence). The CDR3 has 17 amino acids. The CDR3 nucleotides are TGTGCCAGCAGCTTATTTCCCGGACTAGCGGCGACATCGACGCAGTATTTT. This gives the protein CASSLFPGLAATSTQYF.

The chain joins TRBV6-4 to TRBJ1-5, with D possibly matching TRBD1 (5 bases). In germline, CDR1 is MRHNA, CDR2 SNTAGT. CDR3 length: 12 residues. The V and J ends lost 7 bases and 7 bases respectively, with 11 bases between them. The CDR3 sequence: CASTQGGQPQHF. CDR3 nucleotides: TGTGCCAGCACGCAGGGAGGGCAGCCCCAGCATTTT.

The CDR3 bases are TGCAGCGTTGATGGGGGGAACACTGAAGCTTTCTTT. Translating it yields CSVDGGNTEAFF. The rearrangement uses TRBV29-1 and TRBJ1-1; D perhaps matches TRBD1 (5 bases). CDR1 is SQVTM, CDR2 ANQGSEA, per germline. The length of the CDR3 is 12 residues. Between the trimmed V and J ends, which lost 3 bases and 1 base, there was a span of 6 bases.

The chain is built from TRBV19 and TRBJ2-2; D is ambiguous. The germline V gene has CDR1 LNHDA and CDR2 SQIVND (reference sequence). CDR3 length: 13 residues. Trimming shortened V by 7 bases and J by 0 bases, and 6 bases separated the two germline ends. The CDR3 is CASTEPNTGELFF. In DNA, the CDR3 is TGTGCCAGTACGGAACCGAACACCGGGGAGCTGTTTTTT.

This clone showed up just a few times. CDR3 amino acids: CASSPALVANVLTF. CDR3 in DNA: TGTGCCAGCAGCCCGGCTTTGGTGGCCAACGTCCTGACTTTC. The chain carries TRBV5-5 and TRBJ2-6; D is undetermined. The V end lost 4 bases, the J end lost 6 bases, and 11 bases lay between the germline ends. Germline assignment: CDR1 SGHKS and CDR2 YYEKEE (reference sequence). The CDR3 runs 14 residues.

The gene calls are TRBV10-3 and TRBJ2-7; 9 bases map to TRBD1. Germline trimming cut 6 bases from V and 6 bases from J; bases unmatched to any gene: 6. The CDR3 extends over 13 amino acids. Germline loops: CDR1 ENHRY, CDR2 SYGVKD. CDR3 sequence: CAIRSGQGSEQYF. CDR3 DNA: TGTGCCATCAGGTCGGGACAGGGTAGCGAGCAGTACTTC.

The rearrangement uses TRBV28 and TRBJ2-7; perhaps TRBD1 as D (5 bases). The CDR3 has 15 residues. Trimming took off 5 bases at V and 5 bases at J, with 19 bases between the two ends. The germline gives CDR1 MDHEN, CDR2 SYDVKM. The CDR3 loop reads CASSISVRGGNEQYF. The DNA for the CDR3 is TGTGCCAGCAGTATCTCGGTTAGGGGTGGTAACGAGCAGTACTTC.

The V and J genes are TRBV28 and TRBJ1-2; 12 bases line up with TRBD1. V lost 7 bases to trimming and J lost 8 bases; unmatched junction nucleotides: 11. The CDR3 totals 15 residues. The V gene's germline CDR1 is MDHEN and CDR2 SYDVKM. CDR3: CASNSPGQGARGYTF. CDR3 bases: TGTGCCAGCAATTCTCCGGGACAGGGGGCGAGGGGCTACACCTTC.

This chain uses TRBV9 with TRBJ2-2; TRBD2 matches 10 bases. CDR3 size: 16 residues. Germline V CDR1 and CDR2: SGDLS, YYNGEE. Trimming cost V 3 bases and J 0 bases; bases outside gene matches: 2. For the CDR3, the DNA is TGTGCCAGCAGCGAGGGACTAGCGCCGAACACCGGGGAGCTGTTTTTT. Translated, it gives CASSEGLAPNTGELFF.

V usage is TRBV11-2 and J usage is TRBJ1-4, with a possible D match to TRBD1 (6 bases). CDR3 length: 12 amino acids. Germline V gene sequence: CDR1 SGHAT, CDR2 FQNNGV. Trimming removed 5 bases at V and 8 bases at J, with 9 bases between. The CDR3 is CASSPDREKLFF. The CDR3 nucleotides are TGTGCCAGCAGCCCAGACAGGGAAAAACTGTTTTTT.

V usage is TRBV10-2 and J usage is TRBJ1-3; the D gene is possibly TRBD1 (5 bases). Germline V CDR1 and CDR2: WSHSY, SAAADI. The CDR3 spans 15 residues. V was cut by 0 bases and J by 3 bases, with 9 bases left in between. DNA for the CDR3: TGCGCCAGCAGTGAGTCGGAGGGGCTTGGAAACACCATATATTTT. It is translated as CASSESEGLGNTIYF.

The chain has TRBV27 and TRBJ2-2, with 8 bases matching TRBD2. This CDR3 has 14 residues. Germline V gene data show CDR1 as MNHEY and CDR2 as SMNVEV (reference sequence). With V trimmed by 3 bases and J by 5 bases, 2 bases remained unmatched. In nucleotides, the CDR3 is TGTGCCAGCAGTTTCAGACTAGCGACCGGGGAGCTGTTTTTT. This codes for CASSFRLATGELFF.

J is TRBJ2-7 and V is TRBV27, with D perhaps being TRBD1 or TRBD2 (7 bases each). This CDR3 comprises 14 residues. Germline-derived CDR1 and CDR2 are MNHEY and SMNVEV (reference sequence). Between the trimmed V and J ends, which lost 7 bases and 3 bases, there was a span of 16 bases. The CDR3 DNA follows: TGTGCCAGCAAGCGGGGCCAGGGGGACTACGAGCAGTACTTC. Protein: CASKRGQGDYEQYF.